This paragraph reports one T cell receptor beta chain. These data originate in a study of blood T cell repertoires in COVID-19. CDR3 size: 15 residues. V lost 1 base, J lost 9 bases, and 13 bases lay in between. Germline V lookup: CDR1 MNHNS, CDR2 SASEGT. Libraries were prepared by immunoSEQ multiplex PCR; TCRdb keeps only in-frame clonotypes and omits some of them. The table includes 110,000 to 150,000 clones, 80% to 85% detected once. Sample: peripheral blood. V is TRBV6-1 and J is TRBJ1-6; unclear D gene. The TCR was taken from a woman of 80 years or more with acute or convalescent COVID-19. The CDR3 reads CASSEGAGSSSPLHF. CDR3 DNA: TGTGCCAGCAGTGAAGGGGCCGGGAGTAGTTCACCCCTCCACTTT.